The 9 T cell receptor beta chains given below trace back to one sample, sequenced in a study of shared clonotypes between healthy human individuals (dated by TCRdb to about 2020). Library prep was done by the immunoSEQ multiplex PCR assay. TCRdb holds this immuneACCESS table with in-frame rearrangements only. Some clones are missing; in checked studies, unresolved V genes explain under half, and the rest has no known cause. A total of over 1.5 million clones appear in this sample, 95% to 99% of them only once. The ten largest clones add up to 0.45% of the sample. Sequenced input: naive CD4+ T cells sorted from blood. Interpreted using the paper, the cell subset or site label stands for: CD45RA+ positively selected. The source of these receptors is a man aged 30-40 years in good health.

This chain uses TRBV29-1 with TRBJ2-1; 7 bases map to TRBD2. Germline V CDR1 and CDR2: SQVTM, ANQGSEA. This CDR3 contains 14 residues. The ends lost 6 bases at V and 7 bases at J; junction bases unmatched: 12. The CDR3 DNA reads TGCAGCGTAGCCAGAGCGGGATCTTTTAATGAGCAGTTCTTC. Translation gives CSVARAGSFNEQFF.

This clone was found once. This chain joins TRBV29-1 and TRBJ2-1, with 8 bases fitting TRBD1. This CDR3 is built from 10 residues. Looked up from germline, CDR1 is SQVTM and CDR2 is ANQGSEA. The CDR3 coding sequence is TGCAGAACAGGGGGCAATGAGCAGTTCTTC. It encodes CRTGGNEQFF.

The J gene is TRBJ2-7, the V gene TRBV29-1, with D perhaps TRBD1 (5 bases). Germline lookup yields CDR1 SQVTM and CDR2 ANQGSEA. Trimming took off 5 bases at V and 0 bases at J, with 11 bases between the two ends. The CDR3 contains 13 residues. The CDR3 nucleotides read TGCAGCGTTACAGGAGTTCCCTCCTACGAGCAGTACTTC. Amino acids: CSVTGVPSYEQYF.

The chain combines TRBV7-3 with TRBJ1-1, with 8 nucleotides matching TRBD1. Losses at the gene ends were 5 bases for V and 3 bases for J; bases not matched to a gene: 5. CDR1 is SGHTA and CDR2 is FQGTGA in the germline V gene. CDR3 length equals 14 residues. This CDR3 reads CASSIQGGYTEAFF. The DNA of the CDR3 is TGTGCCAGCAGCATACAGGGGGGGTACACTGAAGCTTTCTTT.

In this sample, this clone turned up once. The chain uses TRBV19 and TRBJ2-7; TRBD1 is a possible D gene (6 bases). V was clipped by 4 bases and J by 0 bases, with 10 bases between them. Per the germline V gene, CDR1 is LNHDA and CDR2 is SQIVND (reference sequence). CDR3 length: 14 amino acids. In nucleotides, the CDR3 is TGTGCCAGTAGTAAAGCCAGGGGCTCCTACGAGCAGTACTTC. This encodes CASSKARGSYEQYF.

As to this clone: The same CDR3 is also encoded by other DNA sequences in this sample. This chain uses TRBV20-1 with TRBJ1-2; D uncertain. The CDR3 runs to 10 residues. From germline, CDR1 is DFQATT and CDR2 SNEGSKA (reference sequence). V was trimmed by 6 bases and J by 5 bases, leaving 7 bases between them. Written as DNA, the CDR3 is TGCAGTGCCGATAGGTATGGCTACACCTTC. Residues: CSADRYGYTF.

The CDR3 DNA reads as TGTGCCAGCAGCGTATCCCGGGTCTACCGGAGGAATGAGCAGTTCTTC. This sequence encodes CASSVSRVYRRNEQFF. The rearrangement uses TRBV9 and TRBJ2-1; a weak D match, TRBD2 (5 bases). Germline values: CDR1 SGDLS, CDR2 YYNGEE. The CDR3 totals 16 residues. V was trimmed by 1 base and J by 7 bases, leaving 18 bases between them.

This clone was counted a single time. This rearrangement joins TRBV25-1 to TRBJ1-3; the match to TRBD1 covers 7 bases. Germline values: CDR1 MGHDK, CDR2 SYGVNS. The length of the CDR3 is 17 residues. J was trimmed by 1 base and V by 6 bases; bases with no gene match: 12. CDR3 residues: CASSPSLQGPSGNTIYF. Written as DNA, the CDR3 is TGTGCCAGCAGCCCCTCCCTACAGGGGCCTTCTGGAAACACCATATATTTT. Combining the CDR3 with reference TRBV25-1 and TRBJ1-3 gives the whole variable domain EADIYQTPRYLVIGTGKKITLECSQTMGHDKMYWYQQDPGMELHLIHYSYGVNSTEKGDLSSESTVSRIRTEHFPLTLESARPSHTSQYLCASSPSLQGPSGNTIYFGEGSWLTVV.

CDR3 nucleotide sequence: TGCGCCAGCAGCCGGGGTGGGGCGACAGATACGCAGTATTTT. It yields the protein CASSRGGATDTQYF. V and J are TRBV5-1 and TRBJ2-3, with D tentatively TRBD1 or TRBD2 (5 bases each). The CDR3 loop spans 14 amino acids. CDR1 and CDR2 from the germline V gene are SGHRS and YFSETQ. Trimming removed 4 bases at V and 3 bases at J, with 12 bases between.